The rows below give T cell receptor beta chains drawn from one sample of a study of blood T cell repertoires in COVID-19. Generated by immunoSEQ multiplex PCR, the TCRdb table keeps only in-frame clones and is missing some. The table shows under 300,000 clones, with more than 80% occurring only once. The sample consisted of peripheral blood. These receptors were collected from a woman aged 25 to 45 with active or convalescent COVID-19. Each CDR3 is given with its conserved first and last residue. The order of the fields is V gene, D gene, J gene, clone size, CDR3 protein, CDR3 DNA. D genes are given only for firm matches. Size values are once, few and many counts, or a class for expanded clones, and some rows have none.

>TRBV27|.|TRBJ1-1|.
CASSSPGRVNTEAFF
TGTGCCAGCAGTTCACCCGGCAGGGTTAACACTGAAGCTTTCTTT
>TRBV5-4|.|TRBJ1-1|.
CASSSGTSRDTEAFF
TGTGCCAGCAGCTCAGGGACTTCCCGGGACACTGAAGCTTTCTTT
>TRBV14|TRBD1|TRBJ1-5|.
CASSQVIYTQGNGNQPQHF
TGTGCCAGCAGCCAAGTAATATATACACAGGGGAATGGCAATCAGCCCCAGCATTTT
>TRBV30|TRBD1|TRBJ1-4|.
CAVTGGPTGDEKLFF
TGTGCCGTAACCGGGGGCCCGACAGGGGATGAAAAACTGTTTTTT
>TRBV13|.|TRBJ1-6|.
CASSLVGDSPLHF
TGTGCCAGCAGCTTAGTCGGGGATTCACCCCTCCACTTT
>TRBV7-9|TRBD1|TRBJ1-1|.
CASSPTQGLNTEAFF
TGTGCCAGCAGCCCAACACAGGGGCTGAACACTGAAGCTTTCTTT
>TRBV9|TRBD2|TRBJ2-2|.
CASSVVTGGPGELFF
TGTGCCAGCAGCGTAGTGACGGGGGGGCCTGGGGAGCTGTTTTTT
>TRBV5-8|.|TRBJ1-6|.
CASRYRNNSPLHF
TGTGCCAGCAGGTACAGGAATAATTCACCCCTCCACTTT
>TRBV18|TRBD2|TRBJ2-3|.
CASSPPGLESSDTQYF
TGTGCCAGCTCACCGCCGGGACTAGAGAGCTCAGATACGCAGTATTTT
>TRBV9|.|TRBJ1-1|.
CASSGRGAGTEAFF
TGTGCCAGCAGCGGGCGAGGAGCGGGGACTGAAGCTTTCTTT
>TRBV6-1|.|TRBJ2-7|.
CASSHPRETYEQYF
TGTGCCAGCAGTCACCCCCGGGAAACCTACGAGCAGTACTTC
>TRBV7-2|TRBD1|TRBJ1-6|.
CASSLWDSGASYNSPLHF
TGTGCCAGCAGCTTATGGGACAGTGGAGCTTCGTATAATTCACCCCTCCACTTT
>TRBV5-5|.|TRBJ2-7|.
CASSQDTYEQYF
TGTGCCAGCAGCCAGGACACCTACGAGCAGTACTTC
>TRBV7-8|.|TRBJ2-2|few
CASSFTLAGELFF
TGTGCCAGCAGTTTTACTTTGGCCGGGGAGCTGTTTTTT
>TRBV15|.|TRBJ1-5|.
CATSPRGGNQPQHF
TGTGCCACCAGCCCCCGGGGAGGGAATCAGCCCCAGCATTTT
>TRBV2|TRBD1|TRBJ1-5|.
CASSGTGGNQPQHF
TGTGCCAGCAGCGGGACAGGGGGTAATCAGCCCCAGCATTTT
>TRBV30|.|TRBJ1-1|.
CAWSLTQDRTAEAFF
TGTGCCTGGAGTCTAACGCAGGACAGAACGGCTGAAGCTTTCTTT
>TRBV5-4|TRBD1|TRBJ1-6|.
CASSPGGTSSPLHF
TGTGCCAGCAGCCCAGGGGGCACGAGTTCACCCCTCCACTTT
>TRBV28|TRBD1|TRBJ1-2|.
CASSPGQGAGGYTF
TGTGCCAGCAGTCCCGGACAGGGGGCGGGTGGCTACACCTTC
>TRBV10-1|.|TRBJ1-1|.
CASNTGTPNTEAFF
TGCGCCAGCAATACGGGGACACCGAACACTGAAGCTTTCTTT
>TRBV18|TRBD2|TRBJ2-3|.
CASSVPGLASTDTQYF
TGTGCCAGCTCAGTCCCGGGACTAGCGAGCACAGATACGCAGTATTTT
>TRBV2|.|TRBJ1-4|.
CASSGIRGEEKLFF
TGTGCCAGCAGTGGAATAAGAGGAGAAGAAAAACTGTTTTTT
>TRBV21-1|.|TRBJ1-1|few
CASSTKTGLNTEAFF
TGTGCCAGCAGCACAAAGACAGGCCTGAACACTGAAGCTTTCTTT
>TRBV6-5|TRBD1|TRBJ2-1|once
CASATGQGADEQFF
TGTGCCAGCGCGACGGGACAGGGGGCGGATGAGCAGTTCTTC
>TRBV7-4|TRBD1|TRBJ1-1|.
CARGRTGDTEAFF
TGTGCCAGGGGTCGGACAGGCGACACTGAAGCTTTCTTT
>TRBV4-2|.|TRBJ1-2|.
CASSQDGQVPDGYTF
TGTGCCAGCAGCCAAGATGGGCAAGTCCCTGATGGCTACACCTTC
>TRBV6-2/TRBV6-3|TRBD1|TRBJ1-2|.
CASSDRGRDGYTF
TGTGCCAGCAGTGACAGGGGGCGCGATGGCTACACCTTC
>TRBV28|.|TRBJ1-1|.
CASSFQGFFGNTEAFF
TGTGCCAGCAGTTTTCAGGGGTTCTTTGGCAACACTGAAGCTTTCTTT
>TRBV4-2|.|TRBJ1-2|.
CASSQETRGYTF
TGTGCCAGCAGCCAAGAAACTCGGGGCTACACCTTC
>TRBV5-4|TRBD1|TRBJ2-3|.
CASRGDSNLPTDTQYF
TGTGCCAGCAGGGGGGACAGCAACCTCCCCACAGATACGCAGTATTTT
>TRBV7-2|TRBD2|TRBJ2-5|.
CASSSDTGLARAQYF
TGTGCCAGCAGCTCCGATACGGGACTAGCGAGGGCCCAGTACTTC
>TRBV7-2|.|TRBJ1-2|.
CASTRDAHYGYTF
TGTGCCAGCACTCGGGATGCCCACTATGGCTACACCTTC
>TRBV4-1|TRBD1|TRBJ1-4|.
CASSRGTEGKLFF
TGCGCCAGCAGCCGAGGGACAGAGGGAAAACTGTTTTTT
>TRBV10-3|TRBD1|TRBJ1-4|once
CAISDPDRGFGNEKLFF
TGTGCCATCAGTGATCCGGACAGGGGTTTCGGTAATGAAAAACTGTTTTTT
>TRBV10-3|.|TRBJ2-3|.
CAISEGGGTQYF
TGTGCCATCAGTGAGGGGGGAGGTACGCAGTATTTT
>TRBV5-1|TRBD2|TRBJ2-3|.
CASSLERAGGSADTQYF
TGCGCCAGCAGCTTGGAACGAGCGGGGGGTAGCGCAGATACGCAGTATTTT
>TRBV19|.|TRBJ1-1|.
CASSMLVTWNTEAFF
TGTGCCAGTAGTATGCTAGTGACTTGGAACACTGAAGCTTTCTTT
>TRBV21-1|.|TRBJ1-2|.
CASSKVFTVSYGYTF
TGTGCCAGCAGCAAAGTATTTACAGTTTCGTATGGCTACACCTTC
>TRBV5-8|TRBD1|TRBJ2-1|.
CASSPGQVGDEQFF
TGTGCCAGCAGCCCTGGACAGGTTGGGGATGAGCAGTTCTTC
>TRBV15|TRBD1|TRBJ1-5|.
CATSRGVKLQGARINQPQHF
TGTGCCACCAGCAGAGGAGTAAAACTACAGGGGGCGAGGATTAATCAGCCCCAGCATTTT
>TRBV5-1|TRBD1|TRBJ2-6|.
CASSWGQGTSGANVLTF
TGCGCCAGCAGCTGGGGACAGGGAACCTCTGGGGCCAACGTCCTGACTTTC
>TRBV14|.|TRBJ1-2|.
CASSQDREYNYGYTF
TGTGCCAGCAGCCAAGATCGGGAGTACAACTATGGCTACACCTTC
>TRBV4-3|TRBD1|TRBJ1-2|once
CASSQVGIGGLKKVGYTF
TGCGCCAGCAGCCAAGTTGGAATAGGGGGCTTAAAGAAGGTTGGCTACACCTTC
>TRBV30|.|TRBJ1-1|.
CAWSGGGPEAFF
TGTGCCTGGAGTGGGGGGGGGCCTGAAGCTTTCTTT
>TRBV5-4|.|TRBJ2-3|.
CASSSAREGPTDTQYF
TGTGCCAGCAGTTCGGCGCGAGAGGGCCCCACAGATACGCAGTATTTT
>TRBV6-4|TRBD2|TRBJ2-5|.
CASSDYLAPAGLETQYF
TGTGCCAGCAGTGACTACCTCGCTCCAGCGGGGTTAGAGACCCAGTACTTC
>TRBV2|TRBD1|TRBJ1-4|.
CASNPTGQGDEKLFF
TGTGCCAGTAACCCAACCGGACAGGGTGATGAAAAACTGTTTTTT
>TRBV4-2|.|TRBJ2-1|.
CASRDSPGNEQFF
TGTGCCAGCAGGGACTCTCCGGGTAATGAGCAGTTCTTC
>TRBV27|.|TRBJ1-1|.
CASSLGFRGPSNAEAFF
TGTGCCAGCAGTTTAGGGTTCCGTGGCCCTAGTAACGCTGAAGCTTTCTTT
>TRBV7-2|TRBD1|TRBJ1-4|once
CASSLPPTGGFDEKLFF
TGTGCCAGCAGCTTACCGCCTACAGGGGGCTTCGATGAAAAACTGTTTTTT
>TRBV4-3|TRBD2|TRBJ2-2|once
CASSQAPKRGVIGELFF
TGCGCCAGCAGCCAAGCCCCGAAGCGGGGGGTCATCGGGGAGCTGTTTTTT
>TRBV23-1|TRBD1|TRBJ2-3|.
CASSTGTGGTDTQYF
TGCGCCAGCAGTACCGGGACAGGGGGCACAGATACGCAGTATTTT
>TRBV2|TRBD2|TRBJ2-2|.
CASSETAGGTGELFF
TGTGCCAGCAGTGAAACGGCGGGAGGGACCGGGGAGCTGTTTTTT
>TRBV5-1|.|TRBJ2-7|.
CASSLTGINSYEQYF
TGCGCCAGCAGCTTGACAGGGATTAACTCCTACGAGCAGTACTTC